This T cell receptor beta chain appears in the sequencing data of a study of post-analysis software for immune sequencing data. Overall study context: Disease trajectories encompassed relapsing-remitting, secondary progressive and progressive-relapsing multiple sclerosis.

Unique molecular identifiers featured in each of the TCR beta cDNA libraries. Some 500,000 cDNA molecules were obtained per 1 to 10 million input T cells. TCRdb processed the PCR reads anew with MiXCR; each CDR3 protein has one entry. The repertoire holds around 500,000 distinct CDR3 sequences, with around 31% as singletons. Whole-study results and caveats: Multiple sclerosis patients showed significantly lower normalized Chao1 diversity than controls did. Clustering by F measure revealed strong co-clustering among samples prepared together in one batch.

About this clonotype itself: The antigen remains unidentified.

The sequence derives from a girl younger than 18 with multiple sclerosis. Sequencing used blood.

The CDR3 nucleotides are TGCGCCAGCAGCCAAGATTGGCCTAGTGCCATGGGGACCCAGTACTTC. Translating it yields CASSQDWPSAMGTQYF. The V and J genes are TRBV4-1 and TRBJ2-5; D unclear. CDR1 is MGHRA, CDR2 YSYEKL, per germline. The length of the CDR3 is 16 residues. The V end lost 0 bases, the J end lost 7 bases, and 18 bases lay between the germline ends.